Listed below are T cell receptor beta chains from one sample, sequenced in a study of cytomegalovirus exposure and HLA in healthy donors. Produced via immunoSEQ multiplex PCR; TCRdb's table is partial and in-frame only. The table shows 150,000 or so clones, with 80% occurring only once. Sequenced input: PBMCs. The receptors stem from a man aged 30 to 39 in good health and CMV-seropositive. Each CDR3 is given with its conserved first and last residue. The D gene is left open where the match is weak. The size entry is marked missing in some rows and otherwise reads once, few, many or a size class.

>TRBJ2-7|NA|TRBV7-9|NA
TGTTCCAGCCTCGACTCCACAGGGGGCGTCCCGGGACTAGCCTACGAGCAGTACTTC
CSSLDSTGGVPGLAYEQYF
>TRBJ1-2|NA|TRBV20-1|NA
TGCAGTGCTAGTGTCCCTAATGGCTACACCTTC
CSASVPNGYTF
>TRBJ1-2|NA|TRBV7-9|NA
TGTGCCAGCAGAACACCGGGGAGGAATTCCCCCTATGGCTACACCTTC
CASRTPGRNSPYGYTF
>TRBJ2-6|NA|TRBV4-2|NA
TGTGCCAGCAGCCAAGATTTAGCCCCAGGGACTGGGGCCAACGTCCTGACTTTC
CASSQDLAPGTGANVLTF
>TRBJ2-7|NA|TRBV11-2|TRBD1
TGTGCCAGCAGCGCGAGGACAGGGGGCTGCGACGAGCAGTACTTC
CASSARTGGCDEQYF
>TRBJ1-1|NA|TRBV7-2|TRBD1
TGTGCCAGCAGCCGGGACAGGAACACTGAAGCTTTCTTT
CASSRDRNTEAFF
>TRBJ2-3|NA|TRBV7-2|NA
TGTGCCAGCAGCCCACTACTCACAGATACGCAGTATTTT
CASSPLLTDTQYF
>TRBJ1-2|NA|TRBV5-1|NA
TGCGCCAGCTCGCCCAGGGACTATTCCTTCCTTGGCTACACCTTC
CASSPRDYSFLGYTF
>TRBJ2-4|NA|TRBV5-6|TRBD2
TGTGCCAGCAGCTTTGGGGGGGACCAAAACATTCAGTACTTC
CASSFGGDQNIQYF
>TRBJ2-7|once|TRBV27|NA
TGTGCCAGCAGTTCTATCCCGGGTTACGAGCAGTACTTC
CASSSIPGYEQYF
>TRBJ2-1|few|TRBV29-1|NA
TGCAGCGTTCGAGGGTCCTACAATGAGCAGTTCTTC
CSVRGSYNEQFF
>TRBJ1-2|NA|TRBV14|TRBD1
TGTGCCAGCAGCCAAGAGGAAATGGGACAGGGGGGTAGCTACACCTTC
CASSQEEMGQGGSYTF
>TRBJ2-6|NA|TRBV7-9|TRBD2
TGTGCCAAATCAAACGGGAGGGGTGGGGCCAACGTCCTGACTTTC
CAKSNGRGGANVLTF
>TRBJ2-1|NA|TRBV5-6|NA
TGTGCCAGCAGCTTGGCTGGGTCGAATAGACGATCCCCGGGCAATGAGCAGTTCTTC
CASSLAGSNRRSPGNEQFF
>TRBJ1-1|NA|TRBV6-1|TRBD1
TGTGCCAGCAGCAGATCGGGACAGGACACTGAAGCTTTCTTT
CASSRSGQDTEAFF
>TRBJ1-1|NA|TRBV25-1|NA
TGTGCCAGCAGTGTAGGGGGGGTAGCTTTCTTT
CASSVGGVAFF
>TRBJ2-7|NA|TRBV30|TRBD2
TGTGCCTGGAGGGGAGGGACTAGCGGTACCTACGAGCAGTACTTC
CAWRGGTSGTYEQYF
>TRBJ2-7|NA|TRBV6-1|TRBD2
TGTGCCAGCAGTTTAGCGGGAGCCTACGAGCAGTACTTC
CASSLAGAYEQYF
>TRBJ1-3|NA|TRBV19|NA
TGTGCCAGTAGTGTCGGGGGGAATTATGAAAACACCATATATTTT
CASSVGGNYENTIYF
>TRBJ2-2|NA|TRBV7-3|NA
TGTGCCAGCAGACCGGGACATAACGCGAACACCGGGGAGCTGTTTTTT
CASRPGHNANTGELFF
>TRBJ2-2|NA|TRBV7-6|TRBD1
TGTGCCAGCAGCTTAGAACAGGGGCCCACCGGGGAGCTGTTTTTT
CASSLEQGPTGELFF
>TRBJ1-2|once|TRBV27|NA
TGTGCCAGCAGTTTAAATTTAGCTCATGGCTACACCTTC
CASSLNLAHGYTF